The 8 T cell receptor beta chains below were found in one sample sequenced in a study of T cell responses to AZD1222 COVID-19 vaccine. Measured with immunoSEQ multiplex PCR; TCRdb has only the in-frame clones, and not every one. The sample yields about 150,000 clones, 85% to 95% seen once. Sample: peripheral blood, taken 28 days after the second AZD1222 dose. These receptor sequences come from an adult who received the AZD1222 COVID-19 vaccine.

This clone was counted only a few times. The CDR3 loop is CASRDSPNYGYTF. Written as DNA, the CDR3 is TGTGCCAGCAGGGACAGTCCTAACTATGGCTACACCTTC. The chain couples TRBV6-5 to TRBJ1-2; possibly TRBD1 for D (6 bases). Germline V CDR1 and CDR2: MNHEY, SVGAGI. This CDR3 is built from 13 residues. Trimming removed 6 bases from V and 0 bases from J, with 8 bases in between.

The chain carries TRBV9 and TRBJ2-2; D gene ambiguous. The CDR3 extends over 13 amino acids. V was shortened by 3 bases and J by 6 bases, with 9 bases between the two germline ends. Germline-derived CDR1 and CDR2 are SGDLS and YYNGEE. CDR3 nucleotide sequence: TGTGCCAGCAGCGAGGACCTTCCCGGGGAGCTGTTTTTT. Its protein product is CASSEDLPGELFF.

The V gene is TRBV5-1, the J gene TRBJ1-1; D gene uncertain. The germline V and J ends were trimmed by 3 bases and 1 base, with 13 bases remaining between them. CDR1 SGHRS and CDR2 YFSETQ come from the germline V gene. CDR3 length equals 15 residues. CDR3 nucleotides: TGCGCCAGCAGCTCCAATCCCAGACGGAACACTGAAGCTTTCTTT. Translation: CASSSNPRRNTEAFF.

The genes are TRBV28 and TRBJ2-3; the D gene is possibly TRBD2 (6 bases). V lost 4 bases to trimming and J lost 12 bases, with 11 bases between them. Germline V CDR1 and CDR2: MDHEN, SYDVKM. There are 11 residues in the CDR3. CDR3 nucleotides: TGTGCCAGCAGTTCGGGACTCCCCCAGTATTTT. Translating it yields CASSSGLPQYF.

The chain has TRBV27 and TRBJ2-1, with 11 positions matching TRBD2. This CDR3 comprises 16 residues. CDR1 and CDR2 from the germline V gene are MNHEY and SMNVEV (reference sequence). V was pared by 5 bases and J by 10 bases, with 13 bases of the junction left unmatched. The CDR3 DNA is TGTGCCAGCAGTCAGATAGCGGGAGGGCCCTCGGGGGAGCAGTTCTTC. It yields the protein CASSQIAGGPSGEQFF.

The chain joins TRBV19 to TRBJ2-3, with 7 bases lining up with TRBD2. After removal of 3 bases from V and 0 bases from J, the junction contained 9 bases not matched to a gene. The V gene's germline CDR1 is LNHDA and CDR2 SQIVND (reference sequence). CDR3 length: 17 residues. The CDR3, as DNA: TGTGCCAGTAGTATGGAACCGCGGGGGACTAGCACAGATACGCAGTATTTT. It translates to CASSMEPRGTSTDTQYF.

The chain has TRBV7-6 and TRBJ2-5, with a tentative D call TRBD2 (6 bases). Trimming pared 2 bases from V and 1 base from J, leaving 11 bases between. From germline, CDR1 is SGHVS and CDR2 FNYEAQ. This CDR3 has 15 amino acids. CDR3: CASSLRRLGQETQYF. Here the CDR3 DNA reads TGTGCCAGCAGCTTACGAAGACTAGGCCAAGAGACCCAGTACTTC.

The chain combines TRBV12-3 or TRBV12-4 with TRBJ1-1; no reliable D call. The CDR3 is made up of 13 amino acids. Trimming shortened V by 6 bases and J by 0 bases, and 8 bases separated the two germline ends. As DNA, the CDR3 is TGTGCCAGCAGGGCAGCGATGAACACTGAAGCTTTCTTT. Translated, it gives CASRAAMNTEAFF.